The rows below give T cell receptor beta chains drawn from one sample of a study of early T cells in non-severe SARS-CoV-2 infection. TCRdb re-derived calls from the 5' RACE reads in MiXCR, one entry per CDR3 protein. The repertoire consists of some 78,000 distinct CDR3 sequences, with less than 15% occurring once and the leading ten covering around 6%. The specimen sequenced was whole blood. These receptors all come from an adult who was a healthcare worker with PCR-confirmed SARS-CoV-2 infection or an uninfected control (not recorded which). Each CDR3 is given without its conserved first and last residue.

TRBJ2-7 11 TRBV30 AGLQGENYEQY
TRBJ1-2 15 TRBV20-1 SARRQSWGASNYGYT
TRBJ2-2 11 TRBV6-1 ASSSGDTGELF
TRBJ1-1 14 TRBV7-8 ASSPRGRGMNTKAF
TRBJ1-6 15 TRBV6-5 ASSYWGTEYYNSPLH
TRBJ2-1 14 TRBV3-1 ASSVPGTSGSNEQF
TRBJ1-1 16 TRBV11-2 ASSPGLRAWEQNTEAF
TRBJ2-1 13 TRBV6-1 ASSDGGSSYNEQF
TRBJ1-1 11 TRBV7-9 ASSFAQGGEAF
TRBJ2-3 15 TRBV11-2 ASSLLPSGMSTDTQY
TRBJ1-1 13 TRBV6-1 ASSDIRQTNTEAF
TRBJ1-4 13 TRBV12-3/TRBV12-4 ASSAGTTTNEKLF
TRBJ1-2 12 TRBV12-3/TRBV12-4 ASSLIPGTYGYT
TRBJ2-7 10 TRBV7-8 ASSSDRSEQY
TRBJ2-1 15 TRBV19 ASRAPLAGSSYNEQF
TRBJ2-1 13 TRBV20-1 SARDRVAGGHEQF
TRBJ2-7 11 TRBV2 AIQREPSSEQY
TRBJ1-1 11 TRBV29-1 SVESVRNTEAF
TRBJ2-3 13 TRBV25-1 ASSDPSPDTDTQY
TRBJ1-2 13 TRBV29-1 SVEIGDRLSDGYT
TRBJ2-3 16 TRBV12-5 ASGSTMAGGHSTDTQY
TRBJ1-5 12 TRBV12-3/TRBV12-4 ASSLGQGVQPQH
TRBJ1-1 11 TRBV9 ASSQESYTEAF
TRBJ2-2 13 TRBV3-1 ASSRRLAVAGELF
TRBJ1-1 11 TRBV21-1 ASSKARNTEAF
TRBJ2-1 13 TRBV7-3 ASSPIGLDNNEQF
TRBJ2-7 8 TRBV20-1 SAPRVKQY
TRBJ1-1 11 TRBV6-6 ASSYKENTEAF
TRBJ2-7 12 TRBV20-1 SARDLQGAYEQY
TRBJ2-1 13 TRBV20-1 SAYGTAASYNEQF
TRBJ1-6 12 TRBV18 ASSPPHTNSPLH
TRBJ1-1 11 TRBV2 ASLREGIMEAF
TRBJ1-2 13 TRBV3-1 ASSLGQGGYYGYT
TRBJ2-3 13 TRBV11-1 ASSYMGQDTDTQY
TRBJ1-1 9 TRBV20-1 SAREDKGAF
TRBJ2-7 15 TRBV9 ASSVDLAGRSFYEQY
TRBJ2-1 13 TRBV6-1 ASSDSGIPYNEQF
TRBJ2-5 13 TRBV20-1 SASPSGRAKETQY
TRBJ1-4 12 TRBV15 ATSRGGGHEKLF
TRBJ1-4 12 TRBV5-1 ASSFQVSGVELF